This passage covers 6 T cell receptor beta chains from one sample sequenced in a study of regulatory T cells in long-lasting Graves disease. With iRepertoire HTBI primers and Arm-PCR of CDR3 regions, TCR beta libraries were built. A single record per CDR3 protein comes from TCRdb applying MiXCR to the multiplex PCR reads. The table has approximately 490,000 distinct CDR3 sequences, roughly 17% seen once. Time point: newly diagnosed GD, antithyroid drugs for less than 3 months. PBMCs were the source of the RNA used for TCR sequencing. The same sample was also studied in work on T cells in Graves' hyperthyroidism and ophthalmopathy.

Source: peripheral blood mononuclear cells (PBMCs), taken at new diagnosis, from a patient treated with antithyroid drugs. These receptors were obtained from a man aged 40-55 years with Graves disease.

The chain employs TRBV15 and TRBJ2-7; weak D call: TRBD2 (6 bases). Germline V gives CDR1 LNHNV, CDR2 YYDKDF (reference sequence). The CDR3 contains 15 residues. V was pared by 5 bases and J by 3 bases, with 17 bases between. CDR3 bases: TGTGCCACCAGCCGTCGGCGGGAACCCTACTACGAGCAGTACTTC. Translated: CATSRRREPYYEQYF.

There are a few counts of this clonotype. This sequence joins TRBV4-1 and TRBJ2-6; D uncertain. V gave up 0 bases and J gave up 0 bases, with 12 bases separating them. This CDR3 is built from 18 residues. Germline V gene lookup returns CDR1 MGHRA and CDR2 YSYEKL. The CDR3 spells CASSQDLAVTSGANVLTF. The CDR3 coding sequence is TGCGCCAGCAGCCAAGATTTGGCAGTAACCTCTGGGGCCAACGTCCTGACTTTC.

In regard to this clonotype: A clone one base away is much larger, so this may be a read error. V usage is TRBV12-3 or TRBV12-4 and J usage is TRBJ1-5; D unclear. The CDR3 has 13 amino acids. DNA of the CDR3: TGTGCCAGCAGCGAAGGTGGCAATCGGCCCCAGCATTTT. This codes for CASSEGGNRPQHF.

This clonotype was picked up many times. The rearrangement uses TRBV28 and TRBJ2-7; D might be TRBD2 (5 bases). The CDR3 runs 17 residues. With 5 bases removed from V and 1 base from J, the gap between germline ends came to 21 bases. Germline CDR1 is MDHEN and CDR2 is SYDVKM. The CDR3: CASSASRRTSRSYEQYF. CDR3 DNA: TGTGCCAGCAGTGCATCTCGTCGGACTTCCCGGTCCTACGAGCAGTACTTC.

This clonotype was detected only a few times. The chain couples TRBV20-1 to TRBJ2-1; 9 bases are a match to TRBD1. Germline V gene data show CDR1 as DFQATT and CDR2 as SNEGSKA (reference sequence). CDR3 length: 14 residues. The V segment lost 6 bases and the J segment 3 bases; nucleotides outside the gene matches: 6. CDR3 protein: CSAAGTGYYNEQFF. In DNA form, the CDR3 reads TGCAGTGCAGCGGGGACAGGGTACTACAATGAGCAGTTCTTC.

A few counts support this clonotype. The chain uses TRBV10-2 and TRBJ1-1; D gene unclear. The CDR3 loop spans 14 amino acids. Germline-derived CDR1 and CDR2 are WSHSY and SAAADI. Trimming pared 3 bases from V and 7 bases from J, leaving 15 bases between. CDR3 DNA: TGCGCCAGCAGTGAAGGGCGGGGAGCAATTGAAGCTTTCTTT. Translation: CASSEGRGAIEAFF.